Here is one TCR beta chain with its context. The data were obtained in a study of blood T cell repertoires in COVID-19. The protocol was immunoSEQ multiplex PCR, while the TCRdb copy is restricted to in-frame clones and leaves out a portion. This table has some 300,000 clones, roughly 86% appearing once. The J segment lost 5 bases and the V segment lost 4 bases, leaving 5 bases of the junction unmatched. The CDR3 extends over 14 amino acids. The V gene's germline CDR1 is MRHNA and CDR2 SNTAGT. The chain has TRBV6-4 and TRBJ2-3; 8 bases fit TRBD1. This TCR was sampled from a woman in her twenties or thirties who had recovered from COVID-19. The sample consisted of PBMCs or T cells enriched from blood (not recorded which). The CDR3 sequence: CASSVQGAEDTQYF. The CDR3 DNA reads as TGTGCCAGCAGTGTCCAGGGGGCAGAAGATACGCAGTATTTT.